Sequencing of this T cell receptor (beta chain) was carried out in a study of T cells after posttransplantation cyclophosphamide. General study findings and limits: Recipient CMV seropositivity and CMV reactivation strongly tracked TRB clonality. Later post-transplant blood repertoires were often dominated by donor CD8+ memory clones. Blood and skin or GI T cell repertoires showed limited TRB overlap.

The table came from immunoSEQ multiplex PCR; TCRdb's copy has only in-frame clones and leaves some out. In the table there are 25,000 to 30,000 clones, 86% of which are singletons. The V gene's germline CDR1 is KGHSH and CDR2 LQKENI. V trimming: 1 base; J trimming: 2 bases; junction bases outside the gene matches: 6. This CDR3 comprises 16 residues. This clone was detected once. Its antigen is not known. The source material was PBMCs. V is TRBV18 and J is TRBJ2-3, with 7 bases aligning to TRBD2. This receptor was identified in a man aged 50-60 years. CDR3 sequence (DNA): TGTGCCAGCTCACCACTGACTAGCCCACTCACAGATACGCAGTATTTT. It specifies CASSPLTSPLTDTQYF.